The clone carrying this T cell receptor beta chain showed up just a few times. The CDR3 is 10 residues long. V lost 0 bases and J 8 bases, leaving 4 bases between the germline ends. Germline V gene data show CDR1 as DFQATT and CDR2 as SNEGSKA (reference sequence). TCRdb re-analysed the 5' RACE reads in MiXCR, keeping a single row per CDR3 protein. This table has roughly 87,000 distinct CDR3 sequences, approximately 15% appearing once. This record belongs to a study of T cells of healthy individuals. The clonotype comes from a human donor in good health. The V and J genes are TRBV20-1 and TRBJ2-5; no firm D call. CDR3 coding DNA: TGCAGTGCTAGAGAAGGTACCCAGTACTTC. It codes for CSAREGTQYF.